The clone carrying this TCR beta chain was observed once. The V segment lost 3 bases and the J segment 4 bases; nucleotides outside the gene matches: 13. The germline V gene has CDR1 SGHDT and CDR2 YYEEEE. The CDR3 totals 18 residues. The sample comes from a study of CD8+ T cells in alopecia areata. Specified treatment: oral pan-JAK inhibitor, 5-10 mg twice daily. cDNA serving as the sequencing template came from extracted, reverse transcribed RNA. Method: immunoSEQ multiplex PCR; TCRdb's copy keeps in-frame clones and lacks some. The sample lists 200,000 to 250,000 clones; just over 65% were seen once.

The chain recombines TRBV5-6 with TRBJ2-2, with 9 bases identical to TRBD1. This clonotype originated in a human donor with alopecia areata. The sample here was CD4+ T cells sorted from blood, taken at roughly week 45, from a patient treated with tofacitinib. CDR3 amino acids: CASSSALEGQGFTGELFF. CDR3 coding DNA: TGTGCCAGCAGCTCGGCCCTAGAGGGACAGGGATTCACCGGGGAGCTGTTTTTT.